These 25 T cell receptor beta chains were sequenced from one sample in a study of T cell changes during pregnancy in multiple sclerosis. This table comes from immunoSEQ multiplex PCR, and its TCRdb copy is limited to in-frame clones, with some not included. The table has about 70,000 clones, 91% seen once. The specimen was peripheral blood, collected in the first trimester of pregnancy. These receptor sequences come from a female donor with multiple sclerosis, enrolled in a pregnancy study.

The chain joins TRBV29-1 to TRBJ1-4, with 7 nucleotides matching TRBD1. Germline values: CDR1 SQVTM, CDR2 ANQGSEA. The V gene end was trimmed by 5 bases and the J gene end by 4 bases; junction bases not matched to a gene: 19. CDR3 length equals 18 residues. In DNA form, the CDR3 reads TGCAGCGTTCGGGATCTTGGACAGGAGAGGGAACTTAATGAAAAACTGTTTTTT. Translated, it gives CSVRDLGQERELNEKLFF.

The V gene is TRBV4-1, the J gene TRBJ2-1; 9 bases map to TRBD2. Germline assignment: CDR1 MGHRA and CDR2 YSYEKL. The ends lost 3 bases at V and 7 bases at J; junction bases unmatched: 10. The length of the CDR3 is 16 residues. This CDR3 reads CASSQPLSGGHNEQFF. The CDR3 DNA reads TGCGCCAGCAGCCAGCCCCTCAGCGGGGGGCATAATGAGCAGTTCTTC.

The chain employs TRBV19 and TRBJ1-3, with D possibly being TRBD1 (5 bases). V lost 3 bases and J lost 0, with 12 bases in between. Germline values: CDR1 LNHDA, CDR2 SQIVND (reference sequence). The CDR3 sequence is 16 residues long. CDR3 coding DNA: TGTGCCAGTAGTATCTCGGGGGTGATCTCTGGAAACACCATATATTTT. As protein: CASSISGVISGNTIYF.

The chain couples TRBV5-1 to TRBJ2-3; D gene unclear. V lost 5 bases and J lost 4, with 11 bases in between. The V gene's germline CDR1 is SGHRS and CDR2 YFSETQ. The CDR3 is made up of 13 amino acids. CDR3: CASRTTSADTQYF. In DNA, the CDR3 is TGCGCCAGCAGGACAACCTCCGCAGATACGCAGTATTTT.

J is TRBJ2-1 and V is TRBV7-3; TRBD1 matches at 9 bases. V trimming: 2 bases; J trimming: 9 bases; junction bases outside the gene matches: 5. The length of the CDR3 is 14 residues. The germline CDR1 and CDR2 sequences are SGHTA and FQGTGA. The CDR3 protein is CASSLGGQGAEQFF. The CDR3 nucleotides read TGTGCCAGCAGCTTAGGGGGACAGGGTGCTGAGCAGTTCTTC.

This clone is a singleton in its sample. This chain connects TRBV7-9 to TRBJ1-4; D might be TRBD1 (5 bases). CDR3 length: 15 amino acids. Germline-derived CDR1 and CDR2 are SEHNR and FQNEAQ (reference sequence). Between the trimmed V and J ends, which lost 3 bases and 2 bases, there was a span of 10 bases. CDR3 DNA sequence: TGTGCCAGCAGCTTTTACGGGGGGACTAATGAAAAACTGTTTTTT. Amino acids: CASSFYGGTNEKLFF.

The chain carries TRBV30 and TRBJ1-2; D is possibly TRBD1 (5 bases). The V gene's germline CDR1 is GTSNPN and CDR2 SVGIG (reference sequence). The CDR3 has 13 amino acids. Trimming took 0 bases from V and 2 from J, leaving 7 bases between them. The CDR3 nucleotides are TGTGCCTGGAGTGTCAAGGGGAACTATGGCTACACCTTC. It codes for CAWSVKGNYGYTF.

V usage is TRBV27 and J usage is TRBJ1-4, with 7 bases lining up with TRBD1. The CDR3 consists of 15 residues. The V gene end was trimmed by 5 bases and the J gene end by 3 bases; junction bases not matched to a gene: 6. Germline CDR1 and CDR2: MNHEY and SMNVEV (reference sequence). The chain's CDR3 is CASSGPGTANEKLFF. As DNA, the CDR3 is TGTGCCAGCAGTGGCCCCGGGACAGCTAATGAAAAACTGTTTTTT.

The rearrangement joins TRBV5-1 to TRBJ2-5; possible D gene TRBD2, 7 bases. The CDR3 runs 19 residues. Trimming stripped 4 bases from V and 4 bases from J, with 29 bases between. Germline V gives CDR1 SGHRS, CDR2 YFSETQ. DNA of the CDR3: TGCGCCAGCAGCAAGAGGGGGGGTGGGACCAGGGACCCCGGAGAGACCCAGTACTTC. It encodes CASSKRGGGTRDPGETQYF. Using reference TRBV5-1 and TRBJ2-5 for the parts outside the CDR3, the full variable domain is KAGVTQTPRYLIKTRGQQVTLSCSPISGHRSVSWYQQTPGQGLQFLFEYFSETQRNKGNFPGRFSGRQFSNSRSEMNVSTLELGDSALYLCASSKRGGGTRDPGETQYFGPGTRLLVL.

This chain connects TRBV6-5 to TRBJ2-2; perhaps TRBD2 as D (7 bases). Per the germline V gene, CDR1 is MNHEY and CDR2 is SVGAGI. The V end was cut by 5 bases, the J end by 5 bases, with 15 bases between. The CDR3 length is 15 residues. CDR3 loop: CASSRGRVWTGELFF. For the CDR3, the DNA is TGTGCCAGCAGTAGGGGGAGGGTTTGGACCGGGGAGCTGTTTTTT.

V is TRBV4-1 and J is TRBJ2-1, with 12 positions matching TRBD2. The J segment lost 2 bases and the V segment lost 4 bases, leaving 18 bases of the junction unmatched. Germline assignment: CDR1 MGHRA and CDR2 YSYEKL. The CDR3 covers 21 residues. The CDR3 DNA is TGCGCCAGCAGCCCTTCCGGAGGGAGACTAGCGGGAGTGGTAGCCTACAATGAGCAGTTCTTC. It translates to CASSPSGGRLAGVVAYNEQFF.

The V gene is TRBV2, the J gene TRBJ2-7; no definite D call. This CDR3 spans 14 amino acids. Germline CDR1 and CDR2: SNHLY and FYNNEI. With 6 bases removed from V and 0 bases from J, the gap between germline ends came to 12 bases. The CDR3 DNA sequence: TGTGCCAGCAGGGCTGACTGGAGCTCCTACGAGCAGTACTTC. Its translation is CASRADWSSYEQYF.

The chain carries TRBV9 and TRBJ1-6, with no clear D. The germline V gene encodes CDR1 SGDLS and CDR2 YYNGEE. V lost 1 base to trimming and J lost 7 bases, with 9 bases between them. The length of the CDR3 is 14 residues. The CDR3 spells CASSVRVRNSPLHF. The CDR3, as DNA: TGTGCCAGCAGCGTAAGAGTGAGGAATTCACCCCTCCACTTT.

This chain joins TRBV7-2 and TRBJ2-1; a possible D gene is TRBD1 (6 bases). V was cut by 5 bases and J by 4 bases, with 15 bases left in between. The CDR3 is 15 amino acids. In germline, CDR1 is SGHTA, CDR2 FQGNSA. The CDR3 protein is CASSLEGDGYNEQFF. In nucleotides, the CDR3 is TGTGCCAGCAGCCTAGAGGGGGACGGTTACAATGAGCAGTTCTTC.

The rearrangement joins TRBV30 to TRBJ1-3, with a tentative D call TRBD1 (6 bases). Germline V lookup: CDR1 GTSNPN, CDR2 SVGIG (reference sequence). Trimming cost V 3 bases and J 3 bases, with 9 bases left between them. This CDR3 has 13 residues. CDR3 sequence (DNA): TGTGCCTGGAGGGGGGCTGATGGAAACACCATATATTTT. Its protein is CAWRGADGNTIYF.

This chain uses TRBV6-5 with TRBJ1-1, with D perhaps matching TRBD1 (5 bases). Trimming took off 4 bases at V and 3 bases at J, with 9 bases between the two ends. Germline CDR1 reads MNHEY; CDR2 reads SVGAGI. The CDR3 is made up of 13 amino acids. The CDR3 DNA sequence: TGTGCCAGCAGTTCCCCGGGGGACACTGAAGCTTTCTTT. It yields the protein CASSSPGDTEAFF.

The chain employs TRBV6-1 and TRBJ2-5, with D unresolved. The CDR3 length is 11 residues. Per germline, CDR1 MNHNS and CDR2 SASEGT. Between the trimmed V and J ends, which lost 6 bases and 1 base, there was a span of 3 bases. The CDR3 sequence is CASRLQETQYF. CDR3 DNA: TGTGCCAGCAGACTCCAAGAGACCCAGTACTTC.

This chain connects TRBV7-9 to TRBJ1-1, with a possible D match to TRBD1 (6 bases). Germline CDR1 is SEHNR and CDR2 is FQNEAQ (reference sequence). The CDR3 is made up of 13 amino acids. V gave up 6 bases and J gave up 3 bases, with 11 bases separating them. CDR3 loop: CASRGSGDTEAFF. The CDR3 DNA reads TGTGCCAGCAGGGGTTCAGGGGACACTGAAGCTTTCTTT.

V usage is TRBV28 and J usage is TRBJ2-5; TRBD2 agrees at 8 bases. The CDR3 has 14 amino acids. V lost 3 bases to trimming and J lost 5 bases; unmatched junction nucleotides: 5. Per the germline V gene, CDR1 is MDHEN and CDR2 is SYDVKM. The CDR3 is CASSFGGRTETQYF. In nucleotides, the CDR3 is TGTGCCAGCAGTTTCGGCGGGAGGACGGAGACCCAGTACTTC.

This clone was counted once. The chain links TRBV9 to TRBJ2-1, with unresolved D. This CDR3 region has 15 residues. CDR1 and CDR2 (germline): SGDLS, YYNGEE. V shed 0 bases and J shed 0 bases, with 7 bases lying between them. This CDR3 is CASSVGLSSYNEQFF. The CDR3 nucleotides read TGTGCCAGCAGCGTAGGCTTGAGCTCCTACAATGAGCAGTTCTTC.

This rearrangement joins TRBV19 to TRBJ2-2; 11 nucleotides agree with TRBD1. J was trimmed by 0 bases and V by 3 bases; bases with no gene match: 9. The germline CDR1 and CDR2 sequences are LNHDA and SQIVND (reference sequence). The CDR3 covers 19 residues. The CDR3 reads CASSILPGTGGPNTGELFF. CDR3 sequence (DNA): TGTGCCAGTAGTATCCTACCCGGGACAGGGGGACCGAACACCGGGGAGCTGTTTTTT.

CDR3 loop: CAWDGLLSSYEQYF. CDR3 sequence (DNA): TGTGCCTGGGACGGACTCCTGAGCTCCTACGAGCAGTACTTC. This chain uses TRBV30 with TRBJ2-7, with D maybe TRBD2 (5 bases). The length of the CDR3 is 14 residues. Germline CDR1 reads GTSNPN; CDR2 reads SVGIG (reference sequence). Trimming took 5 bases from V and 0 from J, leaving 14 bases between them.

V and J are TRBV5-4 and TRBJ1-2; weak D call: TRBD1 (5 bases). The CDR3 runs 16 residues. V was clipped by 4 bases and J by 1 base, with 17 bases between them. Germline CDR1 is SGHNT and CDR2 is YYREEE (reference sequence). The CDR3 coding sequence is TGTGCCAGCAGCACCCCCACGGGGGGGGATAACTATGGCTACACCTTC. The encoded protein is CASSTPTGGDNYGYTF.

The chain employs TRBV9 and TRBJ2-1, with D maybe TRBD2 (6 bases). Germline CDR1 reads SGDLS; CDR2 reads YYNGEE. This CDR3 has 19 residues. V lost 0 bases and J lost 0, with 19 bases in between. In nucleotides, the CDR3 is TGTGCCAGCAGCGTAGTAGGGGTGGGCGGAGGGAGCTCCTACAATGAGCAGTTCTTC. It yields the protein CASSVVGVGGGSSYNEQFF.

V gene TRBV10-3 combines with J gene TRBJ2-1, with TRBD2 as a possible D gene (6 bases). The germline V and J ends were trimmed by 0 bases and 0 bases, with 12 bases remaining between them. Germline V gene data show CDR1 as ENHRY and CDR2 as SYGVKD. The CDR3 totals 17 residues. CDR3 amino acids: CAISESSGRGSYNEQFF. As DNA, the CDR3 is TGTGCCATCAGTGAGTCGAGTGGGCGGGGCTCCTACAATGAGCAGTTCTTC.